A single sample gave rise to the 25 T cell receptor beta chains below, sequenced in a study of T cell clusters in autoimmune cytopenias. Multiplex touch-down PCR amplified TRB using TRB-A and TRB-B pools in one tube. TCRdb re-called the multiplex PCR reads and gives one entry per CDR3 protein, without DNA. The listing contains more than 9,500 distinct CDR3 sequences. Some 40,000 genome equivalents of blood DNA were amplified for TRB. These data were also filed under a second study, of T cell repertoires in aging, cancer and after chemotherapy.

The sequenced sample was peripheral blood. These receptors were taken from a human donor in good health.

This clonotype is called medium-sized (0.01 to 0.1%) based on its frequency. The chain carries TRBV6-1 and TRBJ1-1; TCRdb gives TRBD1 as the D gene, but with no DNA this cannot be confirmed. The CDR3 has 13 amino acids. Germline V CDR1 and CDR2: MNHNS, SASEGT. CDR3 sequence: CASSEDPSAEAFF.

The chain joins TRBV6-5 to TRBJ1-1; the D call from TCRdb, TRBD1, cannot be confirmed without DNA. Germline lookup yields CDR1 MNHEY and CDR2 SVGAGI. This CDR3 region has 15 residues. The CDR3 protein is CASSLTSLPFAEAFF.

By frequency, this clonotype registers medium-sized. The chain links TRBV6-5 to TRBJ1-2; TCRdb returns TRBD1, unconfirmable since there is no DNA. Per the germline V gene, CDR1 is MNHEY and CDR2 is SVGAGI. CDR3 length equals 14 residues. The CDR3 loop is CASSRWTGDYGYTF.

The chain joins TRBV7-2 to TRBJ1-1; TCRdb names TRBD1, which stays unverified in the absence of DNA. Germline V gene lookup returns CDR1 SGHTA and CDR2 FQGNSA. CDR3 length: 17 residues. The CDR3 sequence is CASSFVGTGEGVTEAFF.

The chain couples TRBV27 to TRBJ2-2. The CDR3 is made up of 14 amino acids. Germline CDR1 reads MNHEY; CDR2 reads SMNVEV (reference sequence). CDR3 sequence: CASRSQARTGELFF.

The chain recombines TRBV6-2 or TRBV6-3 with TRBJ2-3. CDR3 length equals 15 residues. CDR1 is MNHEY, CDR2 SVGEGT, per germline. CDR3 in amino acids: CASSYGDGSTDTQYF.

This clonotype registers medium-sized by frequency. The J gene is TRBJ2-7, the V gene TRBV7-9. Germline V gives CDR1 SEHNR, CDR2 FQNEAQ (reference sequence). This CDR3 contains 14 residues. The CDR3 region is CASSLWESPYEQYF.

This clonotype registers medium-sized (0.01 to 0.1%) by frequency. The CDR3 protein is CASRKGQFSGNTIYF. The chain combines TRBV6-5 with TRBJ1-3; the TCRdb call, TRBD1, lacks DNA for checking. This CDR3 spans 15 amino acids. Germline assignment: CDR1 MNHEY and CDR2 SVGAGI.

J is TRBJ1-4 and V is TRBV5-5; TCRdb's D call of TRBD1 is untestable without DNA. Germline loops: CDR1 SGHKS, CDR2 YYEKEE (reference sequence). CDR3 length: 14 residues. The CDR3: CASSSGLSNKKLFF.

This clonotype is called medium-sized (0.01 to 0.1%) based on its frequency. The chain carries TRBV12-3 or TRBV12-4 and TRBJ1-1. The CDR3 extends over 12 amino acids. The CDR3 here is CASMLGGTEAFF.

CDR3 residues: CASSVQSSYNEQFF. This chain connects TRBV9 to TRBJ2-1. Germline CDR1 is SGDLS and CDR2 is YYNGEE. CDR3 length: 14 residues.

The rearrangement links TRBV12-3 or TRBV12-4 to TRBJ1-4; TCRdb gives TRBD1 as the D gene, but with no DNA this cannot be confirmed. The CDR3 totals 17 residues. The chain's CDR3 is CASSLGQGVSTNEKLFF.

This chain links TRBV28 with TRBJ2-7; there is no DNA to check the TCRdb D call of TRBD1. This CDR3 has 16 residues. Germline V gene data show CDR1 as MDHEN and CDR2 as SYDVKM. Here the CDR3 reads CASSLAWGRDSYEQYF.

The V and J genes are TRBV10-3 and TRBJ1-1. Germline V gene data show CDR1 as ENHRY and CDR2 as SYGVKD. The CDR3 length is 14 residues. The CDR3 loop reads CAISESGSGTEAFF.

The chain couples TRBV6-6 to TRBJ1-3; TCRdb's assignment of TRBD1 cannot be checked, as there is no DNA. Germline values: CDR1 MNHNY, CDR2 SVGAGI (reference sequence). This CDR3 is 15 amino acids long. CDR3: CASSYTGTGGNTIYF.

By frequency, this clonotype registers medium-sized. This sequence joins TRBV20-1 and TRBJ1-1; TCRdb names TRBD1, which stays unverified in the absence of DNA. The CDR3 length is 14 residues. Germline assignment: CDR1 DFQATT and CDR2 SNEGSKA (reference sequence). CDR3 residues: CSGMWGGRGTEAFF.

J is TRBJ1-1 and V is TRBV5-4. Germline CDR1 reads SGHNT; CDR2 reads YYREEE (reference sequence). There are 15 residues in the CDR3. CDR3 residues: CASSLAQNMNTEAFF.

This clonotype is called medium-sized based on its frequency. The chain is built from TRBV19 and TRBJ1-5; the D call of TRBD1 rests on TCRdb alone, since no DNA is present to check it. CDR3 length: 16 residues. CDR1 is LNHDA and CDR2 is SQIVND in the germline V gene (reference sequence). CDR3 protein: CASSIRTGGRHQPQHF.

The chain employs TRBV18 and TRBJ1-2; TCRdb indicates TRBD1, and absent DNA this call remains unverified. CDR1 is KGHSH and CDR2 is LQKENI in the germline V gene. The CDR3 totals 13 residues. This CDR3 reads CASSGQGNYGYTF.

This clonotype registers medium-sized by frequency. The gene calls are TRBV5-1 and TRBJ1-1. Germline CDR1 and CDR2: SGHRS and YFSETQ. The CDR3 loop spans 16 amino acids. The chain's CDR3 is CASSLGEGWAGTEAFF.

The chain has TRBV6-5 and TRBJ2-1. Germline V gene sequence: CDR1 MNHEY, CDR2 SVGAGI. The CDR3 loop spans 11 amino acids. The CDR3 loop is CASSYSNEQFF.

This clonotype is medium-sized by frequency. This chain joins TRBV6-2 or TRBV6-3 and TRBJ1-3. The germline V gene encodes CDR1 MNHEY and CDR2 SVGEGT. CDR3 length: 12 amino acids. Here the CDR3 reads CASRQNGNTIYF.

J is TRBJ2-7 and V is TRBV14. The germline V gene has CDR1 SGHDN and CDR2 FVKESK. This CDR3 has 12 residues. The CDR3 is CASSQGSYEQYF. Full variable domain (outside the CDR3, taken from reference TRBV14 and TRBJ2-7): EAGVTQFPSHSVIEKGQTVTLRCDPISGHDNLYWYRRVMGKEIKFLLHFVKESKQDESGMPNNRFLAERTGGTYSTLKVQPAELEDSGVYFCASSQGSYEQYFGPGTRLTVT.

This clonotype shows up as medium-sized (0.01 to 0.1%) by frequency. V usage is TRBV19 and J usage is TRBJ1-4. The CDR3 spans 14 residues. The germline V gene has CDR1 LNHDA and CDR2 SQIVND (reference sequence). The CDR3 is CASSWSERGEKLFF.

This sequence joins TRBV20-1 and TRBJ1-1. The CDR3 has 12 amino acids. Germline CDR1 is DFQATT and CDR2 is SNEGSKA (reference sequence). The CDR3: CSAREGETEAFF.